This TCR beta chain was observed in a study of T-cell reconstitution after alpha-beta-depleted transplantation in children. The germline CDR1 and CDR2 sequences are SSHAT and FNYEAQ (reference sequence). This CDR3 has 18 residues. Trimming pared 3 bases from V and 0 bases from J, leaving 19 bases between. Regarding the study as a whole: Approximately two months post-transplant, alpha-beta T cells reportedly originated from several hundred expanded graft clones.

Construction of the TCRbeta library involved unique molecular identifiers. TCRdb independently ran MiXCR on the PCR reads; one entry per CDR3 protein. The sample shows some 450,000 distinct CDR3 sequences, 43% of them seen only once. This clonotype was detected ten times or more. Its antigen is unidentified. This clonotype originated in a girl aged 2-15 years with aplastic anemia, due to receive a stem cell transplant. The sample in question was PBMCs, obtained before TCRalphabeta/CD19-depleted stem cell transplant. The J gene is TRBJ2-3, the V gene TRBV7-7; the D gene could be TRBD1 or TRBD2 (5 bases each). The CDR3 region has the DNA TGTGCCAGCAGCTTGCCCCCGGACTGGGACCTTAGCACAGATACGCAGTATTTT. It encodes CASSLPPDWDLSTDTQYF.